This TCR beta chain was obtained from a study of blood T cell repertoires in COVID-19. The wider study: From the United States, Italy and Spain came samples of acute and convalescent COVID-19. PBMCs, B-cell-depleted T cells, or T cells provided the cDNA or gDNA that made up the material.

In the original analysis: Nucleated cell counts were estimated from reference gene primer amplification. Only in-frame clones appear in the TCRdb table, and some are missing; sequencing was by immunoSEQ multiplex PCR. The D gene and trimming were derived from the DNA, and the V and J assignments and clone size from that table. Altogether some 270,000 clones are present, around 83% being singletons, with the ten largest covering less than 2%. This clone was counted only a few times. Looked up from germline, CDR1 is LGHDT and CDR2 is YNNKEL (reference sequence). This CDR3 has 11 residues. Trimming left V 1 base short and J 8 bases short, with 2 bases between.

The rearrangement links TRBV3-1 (or the pseudogene TRBV3-2) to TRBJ2-2; D uncertain. This sequence originates from a middle-aged woman who had recovered from COVID-19. Material: peripheral blood. Here the CDR3 DNA reads TGTGCCAGCAGCCAAGCTGGGGAGCTGTTTTTT. This codes for CASSQAGELFF.